Listed here are 23 T cell receptor beta chains from one sample, sequenced in a study of identical twins. TCRdb called the 5' RACE reads again in MiXCR, with one record for every CDR3 protein. The sample gives roughly 750,000 distinct CDR3 sequences, over 20% of which show up once; approximately 4.5% is in the top ten. The data also belong to a second study, concerning T cells expressing NK-cell markers.

Sequencing input: PBMCs. These receptor sequences come from a woman aged 18-29 years in good health.

This clonotype occurred a few times. This rearrangement joins TRBV7-9 to TRBJ1-2, with D possibly matching TRBD1 (5 bases). The CDR3 is 13 residues long. The V and J ends lost 1 base and 5 bases respectively, with 8 bases between them. The germline gives CDR1 SEHNR, CDR2 FQNEAQ (reference sequence). The CDR3 DNA sequence: TGTGCCAGCAGCTTAGACAGGAAGTATGGCTACACCTTC. Amino acid sequence: CASSLDRKYGYTF.

This clonotype was observed many times. The chain is built from TRBV20-1 and TRBJ2-5, with 9 bases fitting TRBD2. Germline CDR1 DFQATT, CDR2 SNEGSKA (reference sequence). V was clipped by 3 bases and J by 0 bases; unmatched bases: 8. The CDR3 consists of 16 residues. CDR3 nucleotides: TGCAGTGCTAGTGAGGTAGCGGGGGCCTACCAAGAGACCCAGTACTTC. As protein: CSASEVAGAYQETQYF.

The chain is built from TRBV7-9 and TRBJ2-7; tentatively, D is TRBD1 (6 bases). CDR3 length: 14 residues. Germline CDR1 and CDR2: SEHNR and FQNEAQ (reference sequence). V was cut by 6 bases and J by 4 bases, with 16 bases left in between. The CDR3 reads CASSPGTTVYEQYF. Here the CDR3 DNA reads TGTGCCAGCAGTCCCGGGACAACGGTTTACGAGCAGTACTTC.

This clonotype was observed at least ten times. The gene calls are TRBV5-1 and TRBJ2-1, with D possibly matching TRBD1 (5 bases). The V and J ends lost 4 bases and 0 bases respectively, with 17 bases between them. Germline V gene data show CDR1 as SGHRS and CDR2 as YFSETQ. The CDR3 is 17 residues long. This CDR3 is CASSRGQIDDSYNEQFF. The DNA of the CDR3 is TGCGCCAGCAGCAGGGGCCAAATAGACGACTCCTACAATGAGCAGTTCTTC.

J is TRBJ2-5 and V is TRBV6-2 or TRBV6-3, with TRBD1 as a possible D gene (6 bases). Germline V CDR1 and CDR2: MNHEY, SVGEGT. Trimming left V 5 bases short and J 1 base short, with 14 bases between. CDR3 length: 15 amino acids. The CDR3 DNA follows: TGTGCCAGCAGTCTCGTTGACAGGCCCCAAGAGACCCAGTACTTC. Translating gives CASSLVDRPQETQYF.

This clonotype came up a few times. The V gene is TRBV7-2, the J gene TRBJ1-1; maybe TRBD1 (6 bases). Germline V gene data show CDR1 as SGHTA and CDR2 as FQGNSA. The CDR3 consists of 14 residues. V was cut by 4 bases and J by 6 bases, with 15 bases left in between. The CDR3 protein is CASSSYREAAEAFF. The CDR3, as DNA: TGTGCCAGCAGCTCCTACAGGGAGGCAGCTGAAGCTTTCTTT.

This chain links TRBV20-1 with TRBJ2-3; 11 bases match TRBD2. CDR1 is DFQATT, CDR2 SNEGSKA, per germline (reference sequence). The CDR3 sequence is 16 residues long. V lost 6 bases and J lost 2; bases outside the gene matches: 10. The CDR3 DNA reads TGCAGTGCAGCCGGTCTACTAGCGGGAGACACAGATACGCAGTATTTT. Protein product: CSAAGLLAGDTDTQYF.

The rearrangement links TRBV4-3 to TRBJ2-3; 12 bases match TRBD2. J lost 7 bases, V lost 1 base, and 6 bases had no gene match. CDR1 is LGHNA and CDR2 is YSLEER in the germline V gene. The CDR3 is made up of 16 amino acids. The CDR3: CASSQGTSGIRNTQYF. In nucleotides, the CDR3 is TGCGCCAGCAGCCAAGGGACTAGCGGGATTAGGAATACGCAGTATTTT.

This clonotype occurred a few times. The V and J genes are TRBV6-5 and TRBJ2-3; 8 nucleotides align to TRBD1. V shed 4 bases, J shed 1 base, and the junction held 13 bases outside the gene matches. This CDR3 comprises 18 residues. Per germline, CDR1 MNHEY and CDR2 SVGAGI. CDR3 sequence: CASSSTGQGTLRTDTQYF. The CDR3 DNA reads TGTGCCAGCAGTTCCACAGGACAGGGAACACTCCGCACAGATACGCAGTATTTT.

The V and J genes are TRBV4-3 and TRBJ2-1, with 7 positions matching TRBD2. CDR1 and CDR2 (germline): LGHNA, YSLEER. The ends lost 0 bases at V and 8 bases at J; junction bases unmatched: 19. CDR3 size: 19 residues. DNA for the CDR3: TGCGCCAGCAGCCAAGACCCATTCGAGGGAGCGGGATTCCCTGATGAGCAGTTCTTC. Protein sequence: CASSQDPFEGAGFPDEQFF.

The chain joins TRBV13 to TRBJ1-2; tentative D call: TRBD1 (6 bases). Deletions cut 5 bases from V and 14 bases from J, with 18 bases between. In germline, CDR1 is PRHDT, CDR2 FYEKMQ (reference sequence). The CDR3 sequence is 12 residues long. CDR3 protein: CASSAYYREGTF. CDR3 bases: TGTGCCAGCAGCGCCTATTACAGGGAAGGGACCTTC.

This clonotype was counted between two and nine times. V is TRBV7-9 and J is TRBJ1-1; D is possibly TRBD1 (6 bases). The CDR3 consists of 14 residues. Germline CDR1 reads SEHNR; CDR2 reads FQNEAQ (reference sequence). Deletions cut 0 bases from V and 4 bases from J, with 9 bases between. The CDR3 reads CASSLAQGSTEAFF. The CDR3, as DNA: TGTGCCAGCAGCTTAGCGCAGGGGAGCACTGAAGCTTTCTTT.

The J gene is TRBJ2-5, the V gene TRBV4-2; D could derive from TRBD1 or TRBD2 (5 bases each). The CDR3 is 17 residues long. V lost 5 bases and J 5 bases, leaving 24 bases between the germline ends. Germline V CDR1 and CDR2: LGHNA, YNFKEQ. In DNA, the CDR3 is TGTGCCAGCAGCGGCGGAGCTGGGGGTCGAGGTTTGGAGACCCAGTACTTC. Translated: CASSGGAGGRGLETQYF.

This clonotype was seen a single time. The gene calls are TRBV7-9 and TRBJ2-7; TRBD2 agrees at 11 bases. Trimming removed 4 bases from V and 6 bases from J; junction bases left unmatched: 5. Germline V lookup: CDR1 SEHNR, CDR2 FQNEAQ (reference sequence). The CDR3 is 14 amino acids. CDR3 nucleotide sequence: TGTGCCAGCAGCTCCTATAGCGGGAGGGGCGAGCAGTACTTC. Protein: CASSSYSGRGEQYF.

This clonotype was picked up a small number of times. The gene calls are TRBV29-1 and TRBJ2-3; possibly TRBD1 or TRBD2 for D (5 bases each). With 4 bases removed from V and 2 bases from J, the gap between germline ends came to 10 bases. Germline V lookup: CDR1 SQVTM, CDR2 ANQGSEA. The CDR3 covers 13 residues. The CDR3 bases are TGCAGCGTTGGGGGGTACGACACAGATACGCAGTATTTT. It encodes CSVGGYDTDTQYF.

This clonotype appeared many times. The rearrangement uses TRBV6-5 and TRBJ1-6, with D hard to call. V was clipped by 6 bases and J by 3 bases, with 3 bases between them. This CDR3 is built from 12 residues. The germline CDR1 and CDR2 sequences are MNHEY and SVGAGI. Written as DNA, the CDR3 is TGTGCCAGCAGGATCTATAATTCACCCCTCCACTTT. Protein sequence: CASRIYNSPLHF.

The rearrangement links TRBV7-8 to TRBJ2-7; no clear D. The V gene's germline CDR1 is SGHVS and CDR2 FQNEAQ. The CDR3 length is 14 residues. V was clipped by 1 base and J by 5 bases, with 12 bases between them. The CDR3 here is CASSLGQAWDEQYF. CDR3 coding DNA: TGTGCCAGCAGCTTAGGTCAGGCGTGGGACGAGCAGTACTTC. The complete variable domain, with remaining parts taken from reference TRBV7-8 and TRBJ2-7, reads GAGVSQSPRYKVAKRGQDVALRCDPISGHVSLFWYQQALGQGPEFLTYFQNEAQLDKSGLPSDRFFAERPEGSVSTLKIQRTQQEDSAVYLCASSLGQAWDEQYFGPGTRLTVT.

This clonotype was detected once. The rearrangement joins TRBV20-1 to TRBJ2-3; no firm D call. The CDR3 consists of 10 residues. V lost 8 bases, J lost 6 bases, and 9 bases lay in between. CDR1 and CDR2 from the germline V gene are DFQATT and SNEGSKA (reference sequence). The CDR3 nucleotides are TGCAGTCCTCAGCGCGATACGCAGTATTTT. It translates to CSPQRDTQYF.

This clonotype showed up just a few times. V usage is TRBV15 and J usage is TRBJ2-1, with D possibly TRBD2 on 6 matching bases. Deletions cut 6 bases from V and 8 bases from J, with 11 bases between. This CDR3 region has 12 residues. Germline CDR1 LNHNV, CDR2 YYDKDF (reference sequence). CDR3 region: CATSARGDEQFF. In DNA form, the CDR3 reads TGTGCCACCAGTGCCCGCGGGGATGAGCAGTTCTTC.

This clonotype was detected a few times. This chain links TRBV15 with TRBJ2-1, with 7 bases lining up with TRBD2. After removal of 5 bases from V and 5 bases from J, the junction contained 12 bases not matched to a gene. The CDR3 covers 16 residues. The germline V gene encodes CDR1 LNHNV and CDR2 YYDKDF (reference sequence). CDR3 coding DNA: TGTGCCACCAGCGAGCAGCATAGAGCGGGAAACAATGAGCAGTTCTTC. This translates into CATSEQHRAGNNEQFF.

The chain employs TRBV12-3 or TRBV12-4 and TRBJ2-1, with 9 bases identical to TRBD2. Losses at the gene ends were 0 bases for V and 8 bases for J; bases not matched to a gene: 8. This CDR3 contains 16 residues. The CDR3 DNA is TGTGCCAGCAGTTTAGCGCCTTGGACTAGCGTCCATGAGCAGTTCTTC. Translating it yields CASSLAPWTSVHEQFF.

A few counts support this clonotype. This sequence joins TRBV20-1 and TRBJ1-6; tentative D call: TRBD1 (6 bases). This CDR3 contains 13 residues. V was cut by 6 bases and J by 4 bases, with 10 bases left in between. Looked up from germline, CDR1 is DFQATT and CDR2 is SNEGSKA (reference sequence). CDR3 sequence (DNA): TGCAGTGCAACACAGGGTTATAATTCACCCCTCCACTTT. Its protein product is CSATQGYNSPLHF.

This clonotype appeared a few times. This chain links TRBV25-1 with TRBJ2-2, with D hard to call. Trimming shortened V by 4 bases and J by 4 bases, and 10 bases separated the two germline ends. Germline V lookup: CDR1 MGHDK, CDR2 SYGVNS. The CDR3 is made up of 14 amino acids. Written as DNA, the CDR3 is TGTGCCAGCAGTGCGAGGAAATCCACCGGGGAGCTGTTTTTT. Protein sequence: CASSARKSTGELFF.